What follows are 25 T cell receptor beta chains derived from one specimen sequenced in a study of blood T cell repertoires in COVID-19. Profiled with immunoSEQ multiplex PCR; TCRdb holds only in-frame clones, not every one. The table has a few hundred thousand clones, under 85% seen once. Sequencing was carried out using PBMCs or T cells enriched from blood (not recorded which). The source of these receptors is a woman between 45 and 65 years old who had recovered from COVID-19.

This clone was seen a few times. V gene TRBV15 combines with J gene TRBJ2-5, with a tentative D call TRBD1 (6 bases). Germline V CDR1 and CDR2: LNHNV, YYDKDF (reference sequence). The CDR3 extends over 14 amino acids. V was pared by 11 bases and J by 5 bases, with 21 bases between. CDR3 amino acids: CAAARDMAAETQYF. Here the CDR3 DNA reads TGTGCCGCAGCTAGGGACATGGCGGCCGAGACCCAGTACTTC.

The chain employs TRBV19 and TRBJ1-1; TRBD1 matches at 8 bases. Germline V CDR1 and CDR2: LNHDA, SQIVND (reference sequence). The CDR3 has 14 residues. V shed 3 bases and J 6 bases; nucleotides not matched to a gene: 6. Here the CDR3 DNA reads TGTGCCAGTAGTATGGGGACAGGCAGATCTGAAGCTTTCTTT. Protein: CASSMGTGRSEAFF. Supplemented by reference TRBV19 and TRBJ1-1, the full variable domain reads DGGITQSPKYLFRKEGQNVTLSCEQNLNHDAMYWYRQDPGQGLRLIYYSQIVNDFQKGDIAEGYSVSREKKESFPLTVTSAQKNPTAFYLCASSMGTGRSEAFFGQGTRLTVV.

V is TRBV6-1 and J is TRBJ1-3, with a tentative D call TRBD1 (6 bases). Germline assignment: CDR1 MNHNS and CDR2 SASEGT. CDR3 length: 22 residues. Trimming took off 1 base at V and 1 base at J, with 29 bases between the two ends. The CDR3 is CASSEGWWGQVRYPESGNTIYF. As DNA, the CDR3 is TGTGCCAGCAGTGAAGGGTGGTGGGGACAAGTCCGGTATCCAGAATCTGGAAACACCATATATTTT.

A single count supports this clone. The chain couples TRBV7-2 to TRBJ1-2, with 7 bases fitting TRBD1. This CDR3 has 14 amino acids. Germline-derived CDR1 and CDR2 are SGHTA and FQGNSA. Trimming removed 3 bases from V and 6 bases from J; junction bases left unmatched: 7. CDR3 sequence: CASSFPDRMNGYTF. The CDR3 DNA sequence: TGTGCCAGCAGCTTCCCGGACAGGATGAATGGCTACACCTTC.

The chain employs TRBV18 and TRBJ1-1; 9 nucleotides align to TRBD1. Looked up from germline, CDR1 is KGHSH and CDR2 is LQKENI. V shed 3 bases, J shed 6 bases, and the junction held 11 bases outside the gene matches. The CDR3 consists of 16 residues. Here the CDR3 DNA reads TGTGCCAGCTCACCTGCCTCGGGACAGGGTACGGCTGAAGCTTTCTTT. This gives the protein CASSPASGQGTAEAFF.

This sequence joins TRBV6-5 and TRBJ1-4; weak D call: TRBD1 (6 bases). V dropped 8 bases and J dropped 5 bases, with 15 bases sitting between them. The germline gives CDR1 MNHEY, CDR2 SVGAGI. The CDR3 sequence is 14 residues long. CDR3: CASDSGQGNEKLFF. DNA for the CDR3: TGTGCCAGCGACTCTGGGCAGGGGAATGAAAAACTGTTTTTT.

The chain employs TRBV5-4 and TRBJ1-2; 8 nucleotides align to TRBD1. Losses at the gene ends were 0 bases for V and 2 bases for J; bases not matched to a gene: 0. The CDR3 extends over 14 amino acids. Germline CDR1 SGHNT, CDR2 YYREEE (reference sequence). CDR3 in amino acids: CASSLGDRNYGYTF. The CDR3 DNA is TGTGCCAGCAGCTTGGGGGACAGGAACTATGGCTACACCTTC.

This chain connects TRBV5-1 to TRBJ1-1; TRBD1 aligns across 11 bases. Trimming cost V 4 bases and J 5 bases; bases outside gene matches: 4. Per the germline V gene, CDR1 is SGHRS and CDR2 is YFSETQ. The CDR3 runs 14 residues. The CDR3 DNA reads as TGCGCCAGCAGCCCGGACAGGGGGCGAACTGAAGCTTTCTTT. The encoded protein is CASSPDRGRTEAFF. Complete variable domain (other parts from reference TRBV5-1 and TRBJ1-1): KAGVTQTPRYLIKTRGQQVTLSCSPISGHRSVSWYQQTPGQGLQFLFEYFSETQRNKGNFPGRFSGRQFSNSRSEMNVSTLELGDSALYLCASSPDRGRTEAFFGQGTRLTVV.

This chain connects TRBV25-1 to TRBJ1-2; the D gene is possibly TRBD1 (5 bases). From germline, CDR1 is MGHDK and CDR2 SYGVNS. This CDR3 is built from 16 residues. Deletions cut 1 base from V and 10 bases from J, with 22 bases between. CDR3 DNA: TGTGCCAGCAGTGAATGGGGCAGAGTCGAACAGAGATACTACACCTTC. It encodes CASSEWGRVEQRYYTF.

The chain joins TRBV27 to TRBJ1-6, with 7 bases identical to TRBD1. Germline V lookup: CDR1 MNHEY, CDR2 SMNVEV (reference sequence). Unmatched junction bases numbered 7, after V lost 8 bases and J lost 6 bases. This CDR3 contains 14 residues. CDR3 protein: CASRPGGSNSPLHF. CDR3 DNA sequence: TGTGCCAGCCGACCAGGGGGTAGTAATTCACCCCTCCACTTT.

The chain joins TRBV19 to TRBJ2-1; perhaps TRBD2 as D (6 bases). The V end lost 8 bases, the J end lost 8 bases, and 16 bases lay between the germline ends. CDR1 is LNHDA, CDR2 SQIVND, per germline (reference sequence). CDR3 length: 13 amino acids. In DNA, the CDR3 is TGTGCCAGTTGGGCAGTGTGGGGGGATGAGCAGTTCTTC. Translated: CASWAVWGDEQFF.

The chain employs TRBV6-4 and TRBJ2-1; tentatively, D is TRBD2 (5 bases). Trimming pared 4 bases from V and 3 bases from J, leaving 19 bases between. In germline, CDR1 is MRHNA, CDR2 SNTAGT. The CDR3 spans 17 residues. The CDR3 bases are TGTGCCAGCAGTGCCGCGGGTCTACCACCTCTCTACAATGAGCAGTTCTTC. Its protein product is CASSAAGLPPLYNEQFF.

The chain joins TRBV6-1 to TRBJ1-6; 7 nucleotides line up with TRBD1. The CDR3 is 15 amino acids. With 6 bases clipped from V and 9 bases from J, the junction kept 11 bases outside the gene matches. In germline, CDR1 is MNHNS, CDR2 SASEGT. The CDR3 DNA sequence: TGTGCCAGCAGACGAGAGGGACAGAGGAGTTCACCCCTCCACTTT. Translated, it gives CASRREGQRSSPLHF.

The V and J genes are TRBV24-1 and TRBJ1-2; 7 bases line up with TRBD1. The CDR3 runs to 15 residues. V lost 3 bases, J lost 4 bases, and 7 bases stayed unmatched. CDR1 is KGHDR and CDR2 is SFDVKD in the germline V gene. CDR3 in amino acids: CATSDTYRDSYGYTF. CDR3 coding DNA: TGTGCCACCAGTGATACCTACCGGGACAGCTATGGCTACACCTTC.

The chain joins TRBV6-5 to TRBJ2-5, with TRBD2 as a possible D gene (5 bases). CDR1 MNHEY and CDR2 SVGAGI come from the germline V gene. This CDR3 region has 16 residues. V lost 4 bases and J 2 bases, leaving 17 bases between the germline ends. In DNA form, the CDR3 reads TGTGCCAGCAGTTTGTCCGGACTTGTAGGGCAAGAGACCCAGTACTTC. Translation: CASSLSGLVGQETQYF.

The sample holds many counts of this clone. The chain couples TRBV6-1 to TRBJ1-6; perhaps TRBD1 as D (6 bases). This CDR3 region has 17 residues. In germline, CDR1 is MNHNS, CDR2 SASEGT. V dropped 4 bases and J dropped 2 bases, with 15 bases sitting between them. CDR3 DNA: TGTGCCAGCAGTGCCCCAGCCACAGGGCCCTATAATTCACCCCTCCACTTT. Its translation: CASSAPATGPYNSPLHF.

V is TRBV29-1 and J is TRBJ2-5; possible D gene TRBD1, 7 bases. This CDR3 contains 13 residues. V gave up 4 bases and J gave up 5 bases, with 14 bases separating them. Germline V gives CDR1 SQVTM, CDR2 ANQGSEA. The chain's CDR3 is CSVGQGGLETQYF. The CDR3 DNA reads TGCAGCGTTGGGCAGGGGGGATTGGAGACCCAGTACTTC.

The chain uses TRBV27 and TRBJ1-1, with D uncertain. The CDR3 extends over 13 amino acids. V was pared by 6 bases and J by 3 bases, with 11 bases between. Per germline, CDR1 MNHEY and CDR2 SMNVEV (reference sequence). CDR3 region: CASRRLVDTEAFF. The DNA of the CDR3 is TGTGCCAGCAGGAGGTTGGTAGACACTGAAGCTTTCTTT.

This chain links TRBV5-4 with TRBJ2-7; 9 bases map to TRBD1. Trimming removed 4 bases from V and 4 bases from J; junction bases left unmatched: 6. The CDR3 totals 14 residues. The germline gives CDR1 SGHNT, CDR2 YYREEE (reference sequence). The CDR3 nucleotides are TGTGCCAGCAGCCAGGGACAGGGCAGTTACGAGCAGTACTTC. Protein: CASSQGQGSYEQYF.

As for this clone: The same CDR3 arises from other DNA sequences in this sample as well. V usage is TRBV5-1 and J usage is TRBJ1-3, with D hard to call. Germline CDR1 SGHRS, CDR2 YFSETQ. This CDR3 has 15 amino acids. V was trimmed by 0 bases and J by 1 base, leaving 8 bases between them. The CDR3 region has the DNA TGCGCCAGCAGCTTGGAACGGGGTTCTGGAAACACCATATATTTT. This sequence encodes CASSLERGSGNTIYF.

The J gene is TRBJ1-5, the V gene TRBV2, with D perhaps TRBD1 (5 bases). In germline, CDR1 is SNHLY, CDR2 FYNNEI. The ends were cut back, 8 bases at V and 7 bases at J, with 15 bases in the middle. There are 13 residues in the CDR3. This chain's CDR3 is CASSRGDKQPQHF. CDR3 DNA: TGTGCCAGCTCAAGGGGTGATAAGCAGCCCCAGCATTTT.

The chain couples TRBV12-3 or TRBV12-4 to TRBJ1-1; 7 bases agree with TRBD1. This CDR3 has 13 residues. V lost 6 bases and J lost 1; bases outside the gene matches: 2. CDR3 loop: CASRGQQNTEAFF. The CDR3 coding sequence is TGTGCCAGCAGGGGACAGCAGAACACTGAAGCTTTCTTT.

The chain joins TRBV30 to TRBJ1-1, with a tentative D call TRBD1 (5 bases). Germline V gene lookup returns CDR1 GTSNPN and CDR2 SVGIG (reference sequence). V was clipped by 2 bases and J by 4 bases, with 11 bases between them. This CDR3 region has 13 residues. This CDR3 reads CAWSYDSLTEAFF. CDR3 nucleotide sequence: TGTGCCTGGAGTTATGACAGTCTCACTGAAGCTTTCTTT.

The chain combines TRBV3-1 (or the pseudogene TRBV3-2) with TRBJ1-1, with TRBD1 as a possible D gene (5 bases). Germline-derived CDR1 and CDR2 are LGHDT and YNNKEL (reference sequence). The CDR3 loop spans 15 amino acids. V gave up 3 bases and J gave up 1 base, with 12 bases separating them. Written as DNA, the CDR3 is TGTGCCAGCAGCCAGACCAGGGCCTGGAACACTGAAGCTTTCTTT. This sequence encodes CASSQTRAWNTEAFF.

The rearrangement joins TRBV4-2 to TRBJ1-1; 7 bases agree with TRBD1. Looked up from germline, CDR1 is LGHNA and CDR2 is YNFKEQ. CDR3 size: 17 residues. V dropped 4 bases and J dropped 1; count of bases not matched to a gene: 12. The CDR3, as DNA: TGTGCCAGCAGCCCTAACAGGGGATTGATGTCGAACACTGAAGCTTTCTTT. This translates into CASSPNRGLMSNTEAFF.